Listed here are 20 T cell receptor beta chains from one sample, sequenced in a study of blood T cell repertoires in COVID-19. The table came from immunoSEQ multiplex PCR; TCRdb's copy has only in-frame clones and leaves some out. The table has about 140,000 clones, 87% seen once; the top ten hold about 4.7%. The sample consisted of peripheral blood. The source is a human donor in a cohort sampled during active COVID-19.

This chain links TRBV28 with TRBJ2-5, with a possible D match to TRBD1 (5 bases). V lost 0 bases to trimming and J lost 1 base, with 6 bases between them. CDR3 length: 14 residues. Germline CDR1 reads MDHEN; CDR2 reads SYDVKM. The CDR3 reads CASSLWGRQETQYF. In DNA form, the CDR3 reads TGTGCCAGCAGTTTATGGGGGCGCCAAGAGACCCAGTACTTC.

This clone is termed medium-sized. The chain combines TRBV3-1 (or the pseudogene TRBV3-2) with TRBJ2-3; maybe TRBD1 (6 bases). V was trimmed by 1 base and J by 1 base, leaving 12 bases between them. The CDR3 is 16 residues long. CDR1 and CDR2 from the germline V gene are LGHDT and YNNKEL (reference sequence). The CDR3 DNA is TGTGCCAGCAGCCAAGGGGGACACCAAGGCACAGATACGCAGTATTTT. Protein sequence: CASSQGGHQGTDTQYF.

V and J are TRBV24-1 and TRBJ2-7, with D possibly being TRBD1 (5 bases). CDR3 size: 15 residues. V lost 2 bases and J 7 bases, leaving 17 bases between the germline ends. The germline gives CDR1 KGHDR, CDR2 SFDVKD. CDR3 sequence: CATSDYPQGSSEQYF. CDR3 DNA: TGTGCCACCAGTGATTACCCTCAGGGTTCGAGTGAGCAGTACTTC.

This chain joins TRBV28 and TRBJ1-1, with 7 nucleotides matching TRBD1. This CDR3 spans 15 amino acids. V shed 6 bases and J 7 bases; nucleotides not matched to a gene: 14. Germline V lookup: CDR1 MDHEN, CDR2 SYDVKM. DNA for the CDR3: TGTGCCAGCAGACCCAGGACAGGTGATGTGGGTGAAGCTTTCTTT. Amino acid sequence: CASRPRTGDVGEAFF.

The chain uses TRBV6-4 and TRBJ2-6; 8 nucleotides agree with TRBD1. CDR3 length equals 19 residues. The germline gives CDR1 MRHNA, CDR2 SNTAGT. V gave up 5 bases and J gave up 3 bases; unmatched junction bases: 15. The CDR3 DNA is TGTGCCAGCAGTATCTCCCCCGCAGGGGGCATAGGTGGGGCCAACGTCCTGACTTTC. Translation: CASSISPAGGIGGANVLTF.

The J gene is TRBJ2-3, the V gene TRBV30, with D perhaps TRBD1 (6 bases). Per the germline V gene, CDR1 is GTSNPN and CDR2 is SVGIG (reference sequence). There are 16 residues in the CDR3. Trimming cost V 0 bases and J 0 bases, with 13 bases left between them. For the CDR3, the DNA is TGTGCCTGGAGTGTACGCATCAGGGGTAGCACAGATACGCAGTATTTT. Protein: CAWSVRIRGSTDTQYF.

The rearrangement joins TRBV2 to TRBJ2-7; D perhaps matches TRBD1 (5 bases). V lost 3 bases, J lost 1 base, and 7 bases lay in between. CDR3 length: 13 residues. Germline CDR1 reads SNHLY; CDR2 reads FYNNEI. The CDR3 loop is CASSDHRSYEQYF. CDR3 coding DNA: TGTGCCAGCAGTGACCACAGGTCCTACGAGCAGTACTTC.

This sequence joins TRBV5-1 and TRBJ1-6; 7 bases are shared with TRBD1. The V gene's germline CDR1 is SGHRS and CDR2 YFSETQ. This CDR3 has 15 residues. V was clipped by 2 bases and J by 7 bases; unmatched bases: 6. CDR3 in DNA: TGCGCCAGCAGCTTCAAGGGGGCCAACAATTCACCCCTCCACTTT. Translation: CASSFKGANNSPLHF.

The J gene is TRBJ1-4, the V gene TRBV2; the D is unclear. The CDR3 runs 14 residues. V dropped 7 bases and J dropped 0 bases, with 9 bases sitting between them. CDR1 SNHLY and CDR2 FYNNEI come from the germline V gene. CDR3 bases: TGTGCCAGCATATTCAGGTCAACTAATGAAAAACTGTTTTTT. Amino acids: CASIFRSTNEKLFF.

The chain joins TRBV4-1 to TRBJ1-2, with 10 positions matching TRBD1. Germline CDR1 is MGHRA and CDR2 is YSYEKL. The CDR3 covers 14 residues. The trim removed 1 base at V and 8 bases at J, leaving 4 bases unmatched. The CDR3 region is CASSQGQGARGYTF. CDR3 bases: TGCGCCAGCAGCCAAGGACAGGGGGCGCGCGGCTACACCTTC.

CDR3 coding DNA: TGTGCCAGCAGCTCCCGGGACAGGGGTCCCCCAGATACGCAGTATTTT. It translates to CASSSRDRGPPDTQYF. The rearrangement links TRBV7-9 to TRBJ2-3; 10 bases map to TRBD1. CDR3 length: 16 amino acids. Germline values: CDR1 SEHNR, CDR2 FQNEAQ (reference sequence). After removal of 4 bases from V and 4 bases from J, the junction contained 8 bases not matched to a gene.

The J gene is TRBJ2-7, the V gene TRBV28; 10 nucleotides agree with TRBD1. Losses at the gene ends were 5 bases for V and 1 base for J; bases not matched to a gene: 2. This CDR3 is 14 amino acids long. Germline V CDR1 and CDR2: MDHEN, SYDVKM. The DNA for the CDR3 is TGTGCCAGCAGTGGGACAGGGGTTTCCTACGAGCAGTACTTC. This sequence encodes CASSGTGVSYEQYF.

In DNA, the CDR3 is TGTGCCAGCAGCCAGCCGGGACTTCCATACAATGAGCAGTTCTTC. Translating gives CASSQPGLPYNEQFF. The V call is TRBV6-5, the J call TRBJ2-1, with D possibly TRBD2 on 6 matching bases. The length of the CDR3 is 15 residues. The germline gives CDR1 MNHEY, CDR2 SVGAGI. The V end lost 6 bases, the J end lost 4 bases, and 16 bases lay between the germline ends.

The chain has TRBV24-1 and TRBJ1-2, with D unresolved. With 6 bases removed from V and 2 bases from J, the gap between germline ends came to 9 bases. Germline CDR1 KGHDR, CDR2 SFDVKD. The CDR3 runs to 13 residues. The CDR3 loop reads CATSRGGNYGYTF. The CDR3 nucleotides are TGTGCCACCAGTCGGGGAGGGAACTATGGCTACACCTTC.

V usage is TRBV6-5 and J usage is TRBJ1-4, with 8 bases fitting TRBD1. Unmatched junction bases numbered 8, after V lost 4 bases and J lost 7 bases. CDR3 length: 15 residues. In germline, CDR1 is MNHEY, CDR2 SVGAGI. This chain's CDR3 is CASSSAGGRGEKLFF. DNA for the CDR3: TGTGCCAGCAGTTCCGCAGGGGGCCGCGGTGAAAAACTGTTTTTT.

The rearrangement uses TRBV6-6 and TRBJ2-6, with D possibly being TRBD1 (5 bases). Germline loops: CDR1 MNHNY, CDR2 SVGAGI (reference sequence). V lost 0 bases, J lost 2 bases, and 5 bases lay in between. The CDR3 extends over 15 amino acids. The chain's CDR3 is CASSYSTAGANVLTF. The DNA for the CDR3 is TGTGCCAGCAGTTACTCGACAGCTGGGGCCAACGTCCTGACTTTC.

The genes are TRBV5-1 and TRBJ1-4; TRBD1 agrees at 8 bases. Unmatched junction bases numbered 5, after V lost 4 bases and J lost 12 bases. Germline assignment: CDR1 SGHRS and CDR2 YFSETQ. The CDR3 totals 12 residues. CDR3 in amino acids: CASSNPGQELFF. The CDR3 DNA follows: TGCGCCAGCAGCAACCCGGGACAGGAACTGTTTTTT. The whole variable domain, filled in from reference TRBV5-1 and TRBJ1-4, reads KAGVTQTPRYLIKTRGQQVTLSCSPISGHRSVSWYQQTPGQGLQFLFEYFSETQRNKGNFPGRFSGRQFSNSRSEMNVSTLELGDSALYLCASSNPGQELFFGSGTQLSVL.

The chain joins TRBV20-1 to TRBJ2-7; 12 nucleotides match TRBD2. CDR1 DFQATT and CDR2 SNEGSKA come from the germline V gene (reference sequence). There are 20 residues in the CDR3. J gave up 0 bases and V 3 bases, and 18 bases lay outside the gene matches. The CDR3 here is CSASGGTSGGPSMSSYEQYF. In DNA form, the CDR3 reads TGCAGTGCTAGTGGGGGCACTAGCGGGGGGCCAAGTATGAGCTCCTACGAGCAGTACTTC.

This rearrangement joins TRBV3-1 (or the pseudogene TRBV3-2) to TRBJ2-4; D perhaps matches TRBD1 (6 bases). Per the germline V gene, CDR1 is LGHDT and CDR2 is YNNKEL (reference sequence). The CDR3 covers 14 residues. Trimming took 1 base from V and 5 from J, leaving 9 bases between them. The CDR3 region is CASSQGNRENIQYF. The CDR3 DNA is TGTGCCAGCAGCCAAGGGAACAGGGAAAACATTCAGTACTTC.

This chain joins TRBV7-2 and TRBJ1-2; no reliable D call. The CDR3 sequence is 12 residues long. Per the germline V gene, CDR1 is SGHTA and CDR2 is FQGNSA. Between the trimmed V and J ends, which lost 5 bases and 3 bases, there was a span of 7 bases. In DNA, the CDR3 is TGTGCCAGCAGCCCAGACTACTATGGCTACACCTTC. It encodes CASSPDYYGYTF.